This TCR beta chain emerged from a study of cytomegalovirus exposure and HLA in healthy donors (TCRdb year 2017). At the level of the whole study: According to an earlier analysis of 550 to 700 of the donors, roughly 180 million T cells yielded 117 million unique TCR beta sequences and more than 250 Gb of sequence data. Approximately 330 gigabases of sequencing data and around 80 million unique TCR sequences made up an early release that covered 500 to 700 HLA-typed donors. Among the roughly 390 genotyped donors, around 81% belonged to the genetic ancestry cluster associated with self-reported Caucasian donors. The study was designed to test whether signatures of past pathogen exposure could be identified by cataloging public T cell receptors. The T cell repertoires of 550 to 850 subjects were profiled by immunosequencing and related to cytomegalovirus serostatus. In addition to the first cohort of roughly 670 subjects, a separate validation cohort of under 150 different subjects was used. High-throughput TCR immunosequencing, statistical association of individual TCRs with disease status, and machine learning were combined to predict cytomegalovirus infection status. To study patterns of TCR occurrence, a later analysis re-analyzed previously published TCR beta repertoires from 666 donors and added high-resolution HLA genotyping. The later analysis used no new phenotypic data to find candidate immune exposures, relying instead on TCR beta sequences and their occurrence across donors. An earlier analysis of around 580 of the donors used high-throughput TCR beta sequencing to judge whether each TCR beta V gene segment behaved as functional or pseudogenic. Alongside the repertoire data, information on donor age, sex, ethnicity and CMV serostatus was compiled. A later genetic analysis used genome-wide SNP genotypes for about three fifths of the roughly 700 donors, treating that subset as a discovery cohort. Every discovery cohort repertoire had been produced on one sequencing platform. HLA typing included class I and class II loci at four-digit resolution. The number of donors typed differed by locus, with about 620-630 for A, B, C, DRB1 and DQB1, 522 for DQA1, 600 to 610 for DPA1, and around 430 for DPB1. Roughly five DR-DQ haplotypes were treated as single units for association and clustering because of strong linkage in the cohort. On average, 235,054 unique TCR beta nucleotide sequences were sequenced per donor among 398 genotyped donors of the cohort, with roughly a sixth of those sequences being non-productive. General study outcomes and caveats: In a later genetic analysis, fewer N-insertions in productive TCRs were reported among donors in an Asian-associated ancestry cluster than the roughly 640-donor mean. Because counts were too low, some 16 rarely observed V segments, including chromosome 9 orphons, were excluded from the earlier analysis of 587 of the donors. Immune exposure information for the cohort was limited to CMV serostatus. Because HLA typing was missing for some donors at each locus, association tests included only the typed subset. Roughly uniform sequencing depth across donors was assumed in presence/absence analyses, although this assumption may not hold. A further reported finding was that TCR beta sequences accurately predicted the HLA-A and HLA-B alleles for most subjects in the first cohort. Strong co-occurrence of HLA alleles, especially DR and DQ, made assigning TCR associations to individual alleles difficult. An earlier analysis of approximately 590 of the donors showed that most TCR beta V segments appeared in productive rearrangements either about 87% or about 30% of the time, which broadly matched IMGT annotations. According to a later analysis, most CMV-associated TCR beta chains appeared to be HLA-restricted, and the HLA associations seemed to be driven largely by CMV exposure. Correlated functional status among segregating V segments might be attributable to linkage disequilibrium, but an unknown experimental factor could not be ruled out. The study listed 150 to 200 TCR beta chains as associated with cytomegalovirus. Most TCR sequences were observed very rarely across donors, whereas some public TCRs were present in many individuals. The classifier was reported to diagnose cytomegalovirus status with high specificity and sensitivity in both the original cohort and the validation cohort. The authors suggested that the approach could potentially be generalized to other disease states and immunological phenotypes. Only TCR beta chains were sequenced in this cohort, and the absence of alpha or paired-chain data limited detectable features. According to a later analysis, parvovirus B19, influenza, CMV and Epstein-Barr virus appeared linked to several top co-occurrence clusters. An association between a missense DCLRE1C variant and V-gene and J-gene trimming of TCR beta chains was found in a later genetic analysis and replicated in an independent cohort. Specific HLA alleles were associated with 15,000 to 20,000 TCR beta sequences at a false discovery rate of 0.05 in a later analysis. In vitro tests confirmed that a few of the cytomegalovirus-associated TCR beta chains recognize cytomegalovirus antigens. In a later analysis, HLA-associated TCR beta chains showed more clonal expansion and lower generation probabilities than non-associated chains that were equally common. According to a later analysis, TCR association rates differed among HLA loci, with DRB1 alleles showing the most associated TCRs and HLA-C alleles showing the fewest. The sequencing pipeline was judged likely to have produced a cluster of highly shared sequence variants as a technical artifact. Because the 87-base-pair reads could not distinguish some IMGT-functional V segments, including TRBV6-2 and TRBV6-3, those segments were excluded.

CDR1 SQVTM and CDR2 ANQGSEA were looked up in the germline V gene. The CDR3, cysteine through phenylalanine, is 15 amino acids long. The retained sequence is limited to the CDR3, 45 bases, with the frame set at the first base. Ends trimmed: V by 5 bases, J by 6 bases; bases unmatched to a gene: 7. For this clone: What this receptor recognizes is not known. Base qualities are missing; no much larger clone stands one base away.

The cohort consisted of 666 healthy bone marrow donors. All cohort members were sampled while nominally healthy, although unrecorded immune exposures were likely present. The donor was CMV seronegative and was included in the group of a few hundred seronegative cohort members. Every donor gave a peripheral blood sample, and the peripheral blood mononuclear cells from that sample were used for TCR beta sequencing. Genomic DNA was extracted from the blood cell samples with the Qiagen DNeasy Blood Extraction Kit. Library method: the immunoSEQ multiplex PCR assay. A mixture of 60 forward primers for TCR Vbeta segments and 13 reverse primers for TCR Jbeta segments was used in the multiplex PCR. A multiplex PCR assay on genomic DNA amplified the CDR3 region of rearranged TCR beta genes. The Illumina HiSeq System was used to sequence the amplified TCR beta libraries as 87-base-pair reads. The authors' pipeline ran thus. A later analysis tallied roughly 78 million unique TCR beta chains across the 550 to 850 repertoires, and some 12 million of those chains were shared by two or more donors. To remove PCR and sequencing errors, raw reads were error-corrected and collapsed into unique sequences using a nearest-neighbor algorithm that merged closely related sequences. To assign V, D and J gene segments, CDR3 sequences were aligned to IMGT reference sequences. For a sequence to be retained, a match of at least six nucleotides to both a V gene segment and a J gene segment was required. Rearrangements were classified as productive when the CDR3 lacked stop codons and remained in frame with V and J, and all other rearrangements were classified as non-productive. CDR3 was defined by IMGT convention, running from the second conserved V-encoded cysteine to the conserved J-encoded phenylalanine. Sequences without an unambiguous match to a single V gene segment were excluded from the earlier analysis of about 600 of the donors. An earlier analysis of about 590 of the donors classified V segments as functional when productive rearrangements were above 56.7% and as segregating when the standard deviation between donors was above 5%. A statistical classification framework was built to diagnose cytomegalovirus status from the catalog of TCR beta chain sequences. A later analysis assigned V and J genes by comparing TCR nucleotide sequences with IMGT/GENE-DB human TR gene sequences. In a later analysis, CDR3 sequences and most-parsimonious VDJ recombination scenarios were assigned using the TCRdist pipeline. In a later analysis, every TCR beta chain was defined by the combination of its CDR3 amino acid sequence and its V-gene family, and reads without a unique V-gene family were dropped. In a later analysis, approximately 640 highly shared, low-generation-probability nucleotide sequences were removed to address suspected cross-contamination and a sequencing artifact. A later analysis calculated a clonal expansion index for each public chain from normalized within-repertoire ranks of inferred template counts. In a later analysis, generation probabilities were computed using a VDJ recombination model fitted to out-of-frame rearrangements, and the results were checked against IGoR. Hypergeometric tests were used in a later analysis to score TCR-TCR, TCR-HLA and TCR-CMV co-occurrence, with a repertoire-size bias correction applied to the TCR pairs. To estimate false discovery rates, a later analysis permuted the HLA or CMV assignments 20 times. In a later analysis, co-occurring TCRs were grouped using DBSCAN, with TCRdist sequence similarity added in when clustering inside HLA-allele-positive subsets. For co-occurrence clustering, repertoires with fewer than 30,000 or more than 120,000 public chains were excluded, along with 4 to 6 repertoires with anomalous nucleotide sharing. The table comes from immuneACCESS by way of TCRdb, which keeps in-frame sequences with V and J called. Part of the clones is missing from these tables; in studies checked, under half for an unresolved V gene and the rest for unknown reasons. V, J and clone size are taken as reported in that table, and D and trimming were inferred from the DNA itself. In this sample the table shows over 85,000 clones, about 77% of which occur a single time. Roughly 3.2% of the sample lies in the top ten.

The origin of this receptor is a man aged 40-49 years in good health and CMV-seronegative. Specimen: PBMCs. The chain couples TRBV29-1 to TRBJ2-3, with 14 middle bases fitting TRBD2. The CDR3 here reads CSVPRLAGGRDTQYF. The sequenced DNA: TGCAGCGTTCCAAGACTAGCGGGGGGGCGGGATACGCAGTATTTT.